The T cell receptor (beta chain) under discussion was sequenced for a study of post-analysis software for immune sequencing data. The wider study: Included among the disease courses, which were recorded for the cohort, were relapsing-remitting, secondary progressive and progressive-relapsing multiple sclerosis. Regarding the study as a whole: In patients, TRBV5-6, TRBV5-1 and TRBV20-1 belonged to several TRBV segments found more frequently than in controls.

With respect to this clonotype: The antigen remains undetermined.

cDNA libraries for TCR beta contained unique molecular identifiers. Starting from roughly 1 to 10 million T cells, the study yielded about half a million cDNA molecules. Each CDR3 protein is one row after TCRdb ran MiXCR on the PCR reads. There are about 810,000 distinct CDR3 sequences in the sample; roughly 58% occur only once, and over 4% lies in the top ten. The germline CDR1 and CDR2 sequences are MNHNY and SVGAGI (reference sequence). The CDR3 runs to 16 residues. V shed 6 bases, J shed 1 base, and the junction held 9 bases outside the gene matches. This chain links TRBV6-6 with TRBJ1-2, with 9 positions matching TRBD1. This sequence originates from a girl aged 10 to 17 with multiple sclerosis. Sequencing used blood. The CDR3 protein is CASRDTGTGFNYGYTF. In DNA, the CDR3 is TGTGCCAGCAGAGATACCGGGACAGGGTTTAACTATGGCTACACCTTC.